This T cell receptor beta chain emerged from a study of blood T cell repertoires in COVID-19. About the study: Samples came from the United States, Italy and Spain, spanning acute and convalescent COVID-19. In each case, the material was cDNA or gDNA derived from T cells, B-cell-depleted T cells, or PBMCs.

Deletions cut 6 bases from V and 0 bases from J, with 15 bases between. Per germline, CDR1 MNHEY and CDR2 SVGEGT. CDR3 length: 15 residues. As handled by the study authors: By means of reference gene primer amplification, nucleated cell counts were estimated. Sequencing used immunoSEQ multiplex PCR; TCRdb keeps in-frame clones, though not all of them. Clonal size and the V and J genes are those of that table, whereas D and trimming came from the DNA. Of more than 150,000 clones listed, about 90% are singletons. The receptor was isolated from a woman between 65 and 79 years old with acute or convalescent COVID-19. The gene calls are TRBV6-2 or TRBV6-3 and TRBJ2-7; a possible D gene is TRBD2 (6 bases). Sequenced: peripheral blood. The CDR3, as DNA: TGTGCCAGCAGCCGGCCGGGAGCGGGCTCCTACGAGCAGTACTTC. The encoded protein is CASSRPGAGSYEQYF.